This T cell receptor beta chain was observed in a study of early T cells in non-severe SARS-CoV-2 infection. Study results and limitations: VDJdb matching skewed toward anti-spike CD8 responses, missing private and CD4 specificities.

The V gene's germline CDR1 is KGHSH and CDR2 LQKENI. This CDR3 region has 15 residues. Trimming cost V 0 bases and J 8 bases, with 15 bases left between them. This clonotype was seen repeatedly, ten times or more. Its antigen is undetermined. Each single cDNA molecule received a unique molecular identifier. TCRdb itself ran the 5' RACE reads through MiXCR, one entry per CDR3 protein. The table shows 90,000 to 120,000 distinct CDR3 sequences, with roughly 10% occurring only once. Specimen: whole blood. The TCR comes from an adult who was a healthcare worker with PCR-confirmed SARS-CoV-2 infection or an uninfected control (not recorded which). The rearrangement joins TRBV18 to TRBJ2-3, with D possibly matching TRBD2 (6 bases). CDR3 protein: CASSPPSGLQVTQYF. CDR3 DNA: TGTGCCAGCTCACCACCGAGCGGGCTCCAGGTTACGCAGTATTTT.